One and the same sample provided the 19 T cell receptor beta chains below, sequenced in a study of CD8+ T cells in alopecia areata. Indicated treatment: oral pan-JAK inhibitor, 5-10 mg twice daily. TCR sequencing used cDNA made by reverse transcription of extracted RNA. Assay used: immunoSEQ multiplex PCR; TCRdb lists only in-frame clones, some missing. In the table there are 200,000 to 250,000 clones, around 57% of which are singletons. Sequenced here: CD4+ T cells sorted from blood, sampled at week 4, from a patient treated with tofacitinib. Receptors were obtained from a human donor with alopecia areata.

V usage is TRBV5-1 and J usage is TRBJ2-3; no clear D. The V gene lost 6 bases and the J gene lost 6 bases, with 17 bases spanning the gap. The CDR3 covers 14 residues. Germline V CDR1 and CDR2: SGHRS, YFSETQ. Here the CDR3 reads CASKAVDLWDTQYF. The CDR3 DNA sequence: TGCGCCAGCAAGGCGGTCGACCTTTGGGATACGCAGTATTTT.

This clone was seen a handful of times. This chain connects TRBV28 to TRBJ2-7, with 9 nucleotides matching TRBD1. CDR1 and CDR2 from the germline V gene are MDHEN and SYDVKM. The ends lost 4 bases at V and 3 bases at J; junction bases unmatched: 7. The CDR3 runs 15 residues. CDR3 sequence (DNA): TGTGCCAGCAGTTCATCACAGGGGGCGCGCTACGAGCAGTACTTC. It translates to CASSSSQGARYEQYF.

In its sample, this clone was seen a few times. Within the sample, other DNA sequences also encode this same CDR3. The rearrangement uses TRBV29-1 and TRBJ2-3; D is undetermined. Germline V CDR1 and CDR2: SQVTM, ANQGSEA. The CDR3 totals 11 residues. Trimming took off 5 bases at V and 2 bases at J, with 5 bases between the two ends. CDR3: CSVRNTDTQYF. The CDR3 coding sequence is TGCAGCGTTCGGAACACAGATACGCAGTATTTT.

This clone came up a few times. The rearrangement links TRBV10-3 to TRBJ2-5; D ambiguous. V was clipped by 3 bases and J by 1 base, with 6 bases between them. CDR1 and CDR2 from the germline V gene are ENHRY and SYGVKD. This CDR3 has 13 amino acids. CDR3 loop: CAISEYVQETQYF. For the CDR3, the DNA is TGTGCCATCAGTGAATATGTCCAAGAGACCCAGTACTTC.

The J gene is TRBJ1-1, the V gene TRBV5-6; D might be TRBD1 (5 bases). CDR1 is SGHDT and CDR2 is YYEEEE in the germline V gene. V was clipped by 4 bases and J by 1 base, with 14 bases between them. The CDR3 has 15 amino acids. CDR3 amino acids: CASSARQGANTEAFF. The CDR3 DNA sequence: TGTGCCAGCAGCGCAAGGCAGGGAGCGAACACTGAAGCTTTCTTT.

The chain is built from TRBV27 and TRBJ2-1, with a weak D call TRBD2 (7 bases). V lost 5 bases, J lost 7 bases, and 18 bases lay in between. CDR3 length: 15 amino acids. The V gene's germline CDR1 is MNHEY and CDR2 SMNVEV (reference sequence). The CDR3 DNA reads as TGTGCCAGCAGTCCCGAGGGGGGGCCGTGGAATGAGCAGTTCTTC. Protein sequence: CASSPEGGPWNEQFF.

The genes are TRBV19 and TRBJ2-2, with TRBD2 matching over 10 bases. Unmatched junction bases numbered 11, after V lost 5 bases and J lost 5 bases. The CDR3 sequence is 17 residues long. CDR1 and CDR2 (germline): LNHDA, SQIVND (reference sequence). In nucleotides, the CDR3 is TGTGCCAGTAGTCTATCGGGACTAGCGATGGGAACCGGGGAGCTGTTTTTT. This codes for CASSLSGLAMGTGELFF.

This clone came up a few times. The chain combines TRBV6-6 with TRBJ2-5, with 8 nucleotides matching TRBD1. V shed 6 bases and J 11 bases; nucleotides not matched to a gene: 14. Germline V CDR1 and CDR2: MNHNY, SVGAGI (reference sequence). This CDR3 comprises 14 residues. The CDR3 nucleotides are TGTGCCAGCAGCCCAAACAGGGGGATAGGAGAGCAGTACTTC. This encodes CASSPNRGIGEQYF.

This chain connects TRBV27 to TRBJ2-5; 7 nucleotides line up with TRBD1. CDR3 length: 15 residues. J gave up 5 bases and V 4 bases, and 10 bases lay outside the gene matches. Germline V gives CDR1 MNHEY, CDR2 SMNVEV (reference sequence). In DNA form, the CDR3 reads TGTGCCAGCAGTTCCGTCGACAGGGTTCCGGAGACCCAGTACTTC. It is translated as CASSSVDRVPETQYF.

The chain recombines TRBV29-1 with TRBJ2-1, with TRBD2 identical over 14 bases. Germline CDR1 SQVTM, CDR2 ANQGSEA. V shed 6 bases and J 5 bases; nucleotides not matched to a gene: 15. The CDR3 runs to 18 residues. CDR3 sequence (DNA): TGCAGCGTGGGGGGACTAGCGGGAGAAGGTTTTTCCAACAATGAGCAGTTCTTC. Translating gives CSVGGLAGEGFSNNEQFF.

The chain has TRBV30 and TRBJ1-5, with D maybe TRBD1 (5 bases). The germline V gene encodes CDR1 GTSNPN and CDR2 SVGIG (reference sequence). The V gene lost 5 bases and the J gene lost 1 base, with 15 bases spanning the gap. The CDR3 covers 15 residues. The CDR3 loop is CAWGQGTESNQPQHF. In DNA form, the CDR3 reads TGTGCCTGGGGCCAAGGGACCGAGAGCAATCAGCCCCAGCATTTT.

This chain links TRBV27 with TRBJ2-2; TRBD1 matches at 7 bases. CDR1 MNHEY and CDR2 SMNVEV come from the germline V gene (reference sequence). Trimming took 8 bases from V and 1 from J; bases not matched to a gene: 7. The CDR3 runs to 15 residues. The CDR3, as DNA: TGTGCCAGCCTAAAACAGGGGAGGAACACCGGGGAGCTGTTTTTT. Its protein is CASLKQGRNTGELFF.

The chain uses TRBV2 and TRBJ1-2, with D hard to call. The CDR3 spans 13 residues. Germline CDR1 is SNHLY and CDR2 is FYNNEI. Trimming left V 7 bases short and J 2 bases short, with 11 bases between. CDR3 nucleotide sequence: TGTGCCAGCACGGAGCAAAAGAACTATGGCTACACCTTC. This translates into CASTEQKNYGYTF.

There are a few counts of this clone. A junction boundary mismatches the germline segment, possibly from a read error. This rearrangement joins TRBV4-1 to TRBJ2-1; 9 bases fit TRBD2. The CDR3 is made up of 15 amino acids. Germline V gives CDR1 MGHRA, CDR2 YSYEKL. The CDR3 DNA is TGCGCCAGCAGCTTCATGCGGGGGGGCTACGATGAGCAGTTCTTC. Translating gives CASSFMRGGYDEQFF.

This sequence joins TRBV27 and TRBJ2-6; possibly TRBD1 for D (6 bases). The V gene lost 7 bases and the J gene lost 0 bases, with 16 bases spanning the gap. Germline assignment: CDR1 MNHEY and CDR2 SMNVEV (reference sequence). This CDR3 has 17 amino acids. The CDR3 DNA reads TGTGCCAGCACCCGAGACAGGTTGAACTCTGGGGCCAACGTCCTGACTTTC. This gives the protein CASTRDRLNSGANVLTF. Together with reference TRBV27 and TRBJ2-6, the CDR3 gives the full variable domain: EAQVTQNPRYLITVTGKKLTVTCSQNMNHEYMSWYRQDPGLGLRQIYYSMNVEVTDKGDVPEGYKVSRKEKRNFPLILESPSPNQTSLYFCASTRDRLNSGANVLTFGAGSRLTVL.

The chain has TRBV4-1 and TRBJ1-1; possible D gene TRBD1, 5 bases. The CDR3 consists of 18 residues. The V and J ends lost 1 base and 0 bases respectively, with 18 bases between them. Per germline, CDR1 MGHRA and CDR2 YSYEKL. The CDR3 bases are TGCGCCAGCAGCCAAGGGGCTTTAGGGGAGAGGGTGAACACTGAAGCTTTCTTT. Translation gives CASSQGALGERVNTEAFF.

The chain couples TRBV5-1 to TRBJ1-2; a weak D match, TRBD1 (5 bases). Trimming pared 0 bases from V and 5 bases from J, leaving 17 bases between. Germline values: CDR1 SGHRS, CDR2 YFSETQ. This CDR3 spans 16 amino acids. CDR3 DNA sequence: TGCGCCAGCAGCTTGGCCGAGGGACTTGGCTATTATGGCTACACCTTC. The encoded protein is CASSLAEGLGYYGYTF.

CDR3: CASSVGRDTEAFF. DNA of the CDR3: TGCGCCAGCAGCGTGGGACGGGACACTGAAGCTTTCTTT. This chain uses TRBV5-1 with TRBJ1-1; D may be TRBD1 (5 bases). Trimming took 4 bases from V and 3 from J, leaving 10 bases between them. The germline gives CDR1 SGHRS, CDR2 YFSETQ. The CDR3 totals 13 residues.

V and J are TRBV5-1 and TRBJ1-1; D is perhaps TRBD1 (6 bases). Germline CDR1 is SGHRS and CDR2 is YFSETQ. The CDR3 sequence is 12 residues long. V dropped 4 bases and J dropped 7 bases, with 11 bases sitting between them. The CDR3 protein is CASSLTQGEAFF. For the CDR3, the DNA is TGCGCCAGCAGCCTAACACAGGGTGAAGCTTTCTTT.